The T cell receptor (beta chain) under discussion was sequenced for a study of cytomegalovirus exposure and HLA in healthy donors. Background on the study: A prior analysis found some 110 million unique TCR beta sequences from approximately 190 million T cells.

Study outcomes and limitations: Some TCR beta chains (about 170 of them) were listed as cytomegalovirus-associated. Most observed TCR sequences were rare, whereas some public TCRs were detected in many donors.

Concerning this clone: Its antigen is not known.

It was with 60 Vbeta and 13 Jbeta primers that the PCR ran. Clones were sequenced by immunoSEQ multiplex PCR, and TCRdb holds only the in-frame ones, with some missing. This table holds some 130,000 clones. This CDR3 spans 15 amino acids. V gave up 4 bases and J gave up 4 bases; unmatched junction bases: 3. CDR1 SGHVS and CDR2 FNYEAQ come from the germline V gene. The chain recombines TRBV7-6 with TRBJ2-1, with TRBD2 identical over 11 bases. The receptor was isolated from a woman in her thirties or forties in good health and CMV-seropositive. The material sequenced was PBMCs. This chain's CDR3 is CASSSLAGGYNEQFF. The CDR3 nucleotides read TGTGCCAGCAGCTCCCTAGCGGGGGGTTACAATGAGCAGTTCTTC.